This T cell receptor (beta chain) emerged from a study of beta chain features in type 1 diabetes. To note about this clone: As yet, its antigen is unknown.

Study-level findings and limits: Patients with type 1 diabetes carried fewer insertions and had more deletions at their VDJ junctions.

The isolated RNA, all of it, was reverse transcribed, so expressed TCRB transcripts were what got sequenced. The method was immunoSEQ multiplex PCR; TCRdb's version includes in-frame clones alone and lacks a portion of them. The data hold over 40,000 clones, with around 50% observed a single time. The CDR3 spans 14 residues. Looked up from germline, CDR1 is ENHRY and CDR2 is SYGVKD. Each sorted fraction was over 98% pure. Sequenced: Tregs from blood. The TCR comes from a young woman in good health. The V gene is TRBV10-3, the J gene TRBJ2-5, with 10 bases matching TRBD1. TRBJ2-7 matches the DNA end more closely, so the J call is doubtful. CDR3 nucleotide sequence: TGTGCCATCAACCGGGACAGGGGAAGGAACGAGCAGTACTTC. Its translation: CAINRDRGRNEQYF.